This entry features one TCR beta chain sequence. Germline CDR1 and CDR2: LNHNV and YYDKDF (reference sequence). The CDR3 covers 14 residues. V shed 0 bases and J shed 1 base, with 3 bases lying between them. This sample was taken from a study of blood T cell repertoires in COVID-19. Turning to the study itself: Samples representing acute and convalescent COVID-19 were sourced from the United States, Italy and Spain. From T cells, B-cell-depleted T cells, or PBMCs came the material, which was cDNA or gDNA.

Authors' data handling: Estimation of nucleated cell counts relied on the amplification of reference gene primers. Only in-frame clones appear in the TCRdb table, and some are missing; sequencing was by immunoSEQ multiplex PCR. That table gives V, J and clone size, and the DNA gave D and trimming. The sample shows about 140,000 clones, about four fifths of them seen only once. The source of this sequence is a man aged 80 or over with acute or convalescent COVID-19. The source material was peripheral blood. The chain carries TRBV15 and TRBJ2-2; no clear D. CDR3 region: CATSRDLNTGELFF. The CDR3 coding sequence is TGTGCCACCAGCAGAGATCTGAACACCGGGGAGCTGTTTTTT.